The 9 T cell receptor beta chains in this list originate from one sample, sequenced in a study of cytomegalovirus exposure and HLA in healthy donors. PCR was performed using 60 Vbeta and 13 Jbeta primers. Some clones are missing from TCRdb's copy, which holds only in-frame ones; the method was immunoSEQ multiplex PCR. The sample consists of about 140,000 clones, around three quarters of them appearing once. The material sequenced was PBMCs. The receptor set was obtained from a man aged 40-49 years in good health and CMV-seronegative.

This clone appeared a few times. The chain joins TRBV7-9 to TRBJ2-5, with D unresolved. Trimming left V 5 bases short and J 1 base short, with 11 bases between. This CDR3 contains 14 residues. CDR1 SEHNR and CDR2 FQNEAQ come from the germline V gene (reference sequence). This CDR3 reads CASSLQAAQETQYF. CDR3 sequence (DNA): TGTGCCAGCAGCCTCCAGGCAGCCCAAGAGACCCAGTACTTC.

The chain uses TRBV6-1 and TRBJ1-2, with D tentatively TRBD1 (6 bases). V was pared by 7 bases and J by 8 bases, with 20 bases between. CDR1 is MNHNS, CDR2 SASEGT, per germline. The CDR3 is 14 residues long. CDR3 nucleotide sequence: TGTGCCAGCACCGCAGGGTTGGGGGCCGGAGGCTACACCTTC. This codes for CASTAGLGAGGYTF.

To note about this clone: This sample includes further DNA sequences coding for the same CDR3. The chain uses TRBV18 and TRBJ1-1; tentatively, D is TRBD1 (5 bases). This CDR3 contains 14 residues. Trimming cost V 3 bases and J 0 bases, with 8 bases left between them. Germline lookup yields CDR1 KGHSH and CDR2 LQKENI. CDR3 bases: TGTGCCAGCTCACCGACAGCATTGAACACTGAAGCTTTCTTT. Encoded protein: CASSPTALNTEAFF.

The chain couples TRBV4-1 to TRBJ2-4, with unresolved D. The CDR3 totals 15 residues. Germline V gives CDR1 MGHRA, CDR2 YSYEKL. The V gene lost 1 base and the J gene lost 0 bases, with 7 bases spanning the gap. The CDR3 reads CASSQVSVAKNIQYF. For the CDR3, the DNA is TGCGCCAGCAGCCAAGTTTCAGTAGCCAAAAACATTCAGTACTTC.

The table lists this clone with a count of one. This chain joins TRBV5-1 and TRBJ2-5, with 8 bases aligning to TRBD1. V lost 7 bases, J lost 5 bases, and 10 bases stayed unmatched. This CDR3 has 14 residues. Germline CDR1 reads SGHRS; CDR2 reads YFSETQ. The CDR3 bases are TGCGCCAGCCGCCGAGACAGGGGTCCCGAGACCCAGTACTTC. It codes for CASRRDRGPETQYF.

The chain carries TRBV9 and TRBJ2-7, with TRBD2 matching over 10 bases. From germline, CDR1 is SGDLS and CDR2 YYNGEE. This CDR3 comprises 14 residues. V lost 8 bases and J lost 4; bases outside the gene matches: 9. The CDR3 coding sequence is TGTGCCAGTTTGGCTAGCGGGGGCCCGTACGAGCAGTACTTC. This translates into CASLASGGPYEQYF.

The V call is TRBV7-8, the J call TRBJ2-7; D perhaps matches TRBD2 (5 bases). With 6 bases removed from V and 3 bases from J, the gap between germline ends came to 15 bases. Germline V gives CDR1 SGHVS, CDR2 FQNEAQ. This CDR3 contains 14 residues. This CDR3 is CASRRREQDYEQYF. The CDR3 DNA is TGTGCCAGCAGAAGAAGGGAGCAAGACTACGAGCAGTACTTC.

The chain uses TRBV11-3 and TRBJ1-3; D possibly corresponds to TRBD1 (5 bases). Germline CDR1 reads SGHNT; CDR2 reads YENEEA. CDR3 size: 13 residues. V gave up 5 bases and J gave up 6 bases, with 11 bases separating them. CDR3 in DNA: TGTGCCAGCAGCACCCCCAGGGAAAACACCATATATTTT. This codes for CASSTPRENTIYF.

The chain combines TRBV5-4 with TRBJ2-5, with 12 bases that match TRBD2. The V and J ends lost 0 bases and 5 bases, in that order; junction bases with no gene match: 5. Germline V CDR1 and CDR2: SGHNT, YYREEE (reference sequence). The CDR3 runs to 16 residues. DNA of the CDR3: TGTGCCAGCAGCTTGGCACTAGCGGGGGGTGGGGAGACCCAGTACTTC. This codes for CASSLALAGGGETQYF.